This T cell receptor (beta chain) was sequenced in a study of tissue T cells after allogeneic stem cell transplantation. Study observations and caveats: Anatomically similar tissues had similar TCR repertoires within each patient.

Germline values: CDR1 FNHDT, CDR2 SITEND (reference sequence). V gave up 1 base and J gave up 0 bases, with 2 bases separating them. CDR3 length: 12 residues. Time point in this sample: mouse harvest day 14 after allogeneic transplant. Each mouse received 10^7 T-cell-depleted marrow cells plus 10^6 splenic CD5+ T cells by tail vein. This mouse GVHD model was MHC-mismatched B6 to BALB/c, profiled day 7 or 14. This clone turned up a few times. Its antigen is undetermined. The genes and germline here are from mouse. The read is 1 residue too short to cover the CDR3 end, so that end is filled in from the germline J gene. Using immunoSEQ multiplex PCR, the repertoire was profiled, and TCRdb retains in-frame clones only, with some absent. The sample has some 4,600 clones; about 44% are singletons.

This chain connects TRBV19 to TRBJ2-7; D is uncertain. The receptor was derived from a female BALB/c mouse given C57BL/6 T cells with graft-versus-host disease after an allogeneic hematopoietic cell transplant. Sequenced input: lymph node tissue. CDR3 region: CASSILSYEQYF. The CDR3 bases that were read are TGTGCCAGCAGTATACTCTCCTATGAACAGTAC.